Presented here are 26 T cell receptor beta chains from one specimen sequenced in a study of spatial heterogeneity in lung cancer. Whole-study results and caveats: One measure, the expanded intratumoral alpha and beta TCR count, tracked tumor mutation counts.

The antigens of these receptors remain unknown. The time point: sample taken at primary tumor resection. Using its own MiXCR run on the 5' RACE reads, TCRdb lists one record per CDR3 protein. Among roughly 4,800 distinct CDR3 sequences, 8.4% were seen once, and the ten largest hold approximately 31%. Sequenced material: lung tumor tissue, taken at surgery. Receptor source: a male donor with early-stage non-small cell lung cancer.

This clonotype has a count of ten or more. The genes are TRBV28 and TRBJ1-2, with a tentative D call TRBD1 (5 bases). Germline CDR1 reads MDHEN; CDR2 reads SYDVKM. The CDR3 extends over 14 amino acids. Trimming removed 6 bases from V and 5 bases from J, with 16 bases in between. Written as DNA, the CDR3 is TGTGCCAGCAGGAGGGCAGGGTCGGTTTATGGCTACACCTTC. This translates into CASRRAGSVYGYTF.

Sample share makes this clonotype medium-sized. CDR3 nucleotide sequence: TGTGCCAGCATCGCTCGGACAGCTTTAAACACCATATATTTT. This sequence encodes CASIARTALNTIYF. V and J are TRBV6-2 or TRBV6-3 and TRBJ1-3; D is possibly TRBD1 (6 bases). This CDR3 spans 14 amino acids. Trimming removed 7 bases at V and 6 bases at J, with 16 bases between. The V gene's germline CDR1 is MNHEY and CDR2 SVGEGT.

This clonotype qualifies as medium-sized. The CDR3: CASSQGQQGVNEKLFF. DNA of the CDR3: TGTGCCAGCAGCCAAGGGCAACAGGGGGTGAATGAAAAACTGTTTTTT. V is TRBV4-2 and J is TRBJ1-4, with 8 bases identical to TRBD1. V shed 1 base and J 5 bases; nucleotides not matched to a gene: 6. CDR1 is LGHNA, CDR2 YNFKEQ, per germline. This CDR3 is built from 16 residues.

This clonotype was counted ten times or more. The chain couples TRBV19 to TRBJ2-1, with 9 bases matching TRBD2. The CDR3 covers 15 residues. V trimming: 9 bases; J trimming: 7 bases; junction bases outside the gene matches: 13. The germline gives CDR1 LNHDA, CDR2 SQIVND (reference sequence). The CDR3 sequence is CASATGRGGLNEQFF. The CDR3 nucleotides read TGTGCCAGCGCCACAGGGCGGGGGGGCCTAAATGAGCAGTTCTTC.

This clonotype was counted ten times or more. The chain links TRBV18 to TRBJ2-1, with 7 bases that match TRBD2. V shed 3 bases, J shed 3 bases, and the junction held 11 bases outside the gene matches. CDR1 and CDR2 (germline): KGHSH, LQKENI. This CDR3 has 17 residues. CDR3 residues: CASSPTATGGGYNEQFF. The CDR3 DNA sequence: TGTGCCAGCTCACCGACGGCGACGGGGGGAGGCTACAATGAGCAGTTCTTC.

There are a few counts of this clonotype. CDR3 sequence: CASSVNFRGAYNSPLHF. Written as DNA, the CDR3 is TGTGCCAGCAGCGTGAACTTCAGGGGTGCCTATAATTCACCCCTCCACTTT. The J gene is TRBJ1-6, the V gene TRBV6-1; possibly TRBD1 for D (6 bases). Per germline, CDR1 MNHNS and CDR2 SASEGT. The V gene lost 6 bases and the J gene lost 2 bases, with 17 bases spanning the gap. The CDR3 covers 17 residues.

In its sample, this clonotype was seen many times. The chain couples TRBV18 to TRBJ1-1; no clear D. CDR1 is KGHSH, CDR2 LQKENI, per germline. Trimming stripped 4 bases from V and 0 bases from J, with 12 bases between. The CDR3 is 15 amino acids. The CDR3 loop is CASSQTSAVNTEAFF. CDR3 nucleotides: TGTGCCAGCTCACAAACTAGCGCGGTGAACACTGAAGCTTTCTTT.

Within the sample, this clonotype is medium-sized (0.01 to 0.1%). The V gene is TRBV7-8, the J gene TRBJ2-7, with D tentatively TRBD1 or TRBD2 (6 bases each). CDR3 size: 14 residues. Germline V CDR1 and CDR2: SGHVS, FQNEAQ. Trimming took 6 bases from V and 9 from J, leaving 21 bases between them. The CDR3 sequence is CASSSNRASGVQYF. The CDR3 region has the DNA TGTGCCAGCAGTTCTAACAGGGCTTCGGGGGTGCAGTACTTC.

This clonotype was observed at least ten times. The J gene is TRBJ2-7, the V gene TRBV29-1, with 7 positions matching TRBD1. Germline-derived CDR1 and CDR2 are SQVTM and ANQGSEA. Trimming at V came to 5 bases and at J to 2 bases, leaving 6 bases not matched to a gene. The CDR3 runs to 13 residues. The CDR3 DNA reads TGCAGCGTTACAGGGGTTTTTACCTACGAGCAGTACTTC. It is translated as CSVTGVFTYEQYF.

This clonotype was detected many times. The chain carries TRBV5-4 and TRBJ2-3, with TRBD2 as a possible D gene (6 bases). The CDR3 runs 15 residues. The V end was cut by 4 bases, the J end by 5 bases, with 17 bases between. CDR1 and CDR2 (germline): SGHNT, YYREEE (reference sequence). CDR3 bases: TGTGCCAGCAGCCCCTTCTCTAGGGGAGGAGATACGCAGTATTTT. It encodes CASSPFSRGGDTQYF.

The rearrangement uses TRBV11-2 and TRBJ2-3, with no clear D. This CDR3 spans 17 amino acids. V gave up 4 bases and J gave up 3 bases, with 20 bases separating them. Germline assignment: CDR1 SGHAT and CDR2 FQNNGV. This chain's CDR3 is CASSSPRTGPSTDTQYF. The DNA for the CDR3 is TGTGCCAGCAGCTCCCCCAGGACCGGACCCTCAACAGATACGCAGTATTTT.

By sample share, this clonotype is medium-sized. V gene TRBV9 combines with J gene TRBJ2-1; 8 bases are shared with TRBD2. CDR1 is SGDLS and CDR2 is YYNGEE in the germline V gene. The CDR3 length is 15 residues. The J segment lost 3 bases and the V segment lost 4 bases, leaving 6 bases of the junction unmatched. The CDR3 DNA reads TGTGCCAGCAGCCCCCGACTAGCGAGCTACAATGAGCAGTTCTTC. This codes for CASSPRLASYNEQFF.

CDR3 sequence (DNA): TGTGCCAGCGGCCACGGTCAGGCTACGCAGTATTTT. It codes for CASGHGQATQYF. This chain connects TRBV27 to TRBJ2-3, with D unclear. The CDR3 is made up of 12 amino acids. Germline V gene data show CDR1 as MNHEY and CDR2 as SMNVEV (reference sequence). The V end was cut by 8 bases, the J end by 8 bases, with 14 bases between.

This clonotype ranks as medium-sized. The chain has TRBV5-8 and TRBJ2-7; D is unresolved. Germline CDR1 reads SGHTS; CDR2 reads YDEGEE. This CDR3 is 12 amino acids long. Trimming took 1 base from V and 9 from J, leaving 11 bases between them. The chain's CDR3 is CASSLTAYGQYF. The DNA for the CDR3 is TGTGCCAGCAGCTTGACAGCATATGGGCAGTACTTC. Based on the CDR3 plus reference TRBV5-8 and TRBJ2-7, the full variable domain is EAGVTQSPTHLIKTRGQQATLRCSPISGHTSVYWYQQALGLGLQFLLWYDEGEERNRGNFPPRFSGRQFPNYSSELNVNALELEDSALYLCASSLTAYGQYFGPGTRLTVT.

This clonotype is medium-sized (0.01 to 0.1%). The chain combines TRBV29-1 with TRBJ2-1; perhaps TRBD1 as D (6 bases). The V end was cut by 4 bases, the J end by 5 bases, with 6 bases between. This CDR3 spans 11 amino acids. Germline V gives CDR1 SQVTM, CDR2 ANQGSEA. The CDR3 DNA sequence: TGCAGCGTTGGGGACAACAATGAGCAGTTCTTC. Translating gives CSVGDNNEQFF.

By its share, this clonotype is medium-sized. This chain links TRBV28 with TRBJ2-5, with D perhaps matching TRBD1 or TRBD2 (6 bases each). In germline, CDR1 is MDHEN, CDR2 SYDVKM. Trimming cost V 10 bases and J 5 bases, with 20 bases left between them. The CDR3 contains 14 residues. This CDR3 is CAIKPWGAEETQYF. In nucleotides, the CDR3 is TGTGCCATCAAACCCTGGGGGGCCGAGGAGACCCAGTACTTC.

There are many counts of this clonotype. The V call is TRBV13, the J call TRBJ1-2; TRBD1 is a possible D gene (5 bases). The V and J ends lost 4 bases and 4 bases respectively, with 19 bases between them. Germline assignment: CDR1 PRHDT and CDR2 FYEKMQ (reference sequence). This CDR3 region has 16 residues. This CDR3 is CASSSGVGELGYGYTF. The CDR3 coding sequence is TGTGCCAGCAGCTCCGGCGTAGGGGAGTTGGGCTATGGCTACACCTTC.

This clonotype ranks as medium-sized. The chain recombines TRBV4-1 with TRBJ2-2; D possibly corresponds to TRBD1 (5 bases). This CDR3 has 15 amino acids. Per the germline V gene, CDR1 is MGHRA and CDR2 is YSYEKL. V was shortened by 3 bases and J by 2 bases, with 10 bases between the two germline ends. Here the CDR3 reads CASSQMTANTGELFF. CDR3 DNA: TGCGCCAGCAGCCAGATGACAGCTAACACCGGGGAGCTGTTTTTT.

This clonotype showed up many times. The J gene is TRBJ1-2, the V gene TRBV27; maybe TRBD1 (5 bases). The CDR3 length is 16 residues. Germline V gene lookup returns CDR1 MNHEY and CDR2 SMNVEV (reference sequence). V was shortened by 3 bases and J by 4 bases, with 18 bases between the two germline ends. Here the CDR3 DNA reads TGTGCCAGCAGTTTTGGTTCCGGGGGTGGGACCTATGGCTACACCTTC. Translated: CASSFGSGGGTYGYTF.

There are many counts of this clonotype. This chain links TRBV19 with TRBJ2-1; tentative D call: TRBD1 (6 bases). The V end was cut by 7 bases, the J end by 6 bases, with 16 bases between. Germline V gives CDR1 LNHDA, CDR2 SQIVND (reference sequence). The CDR3 extends over 14 amino acids. The CDR3 sequence: CASTAAGTLNEQFF. The CDR3 DNA sequence: TGTGCCAGTACCGCCGCCGGGACACTCAATGAGCAGTTCTTC.

V gene TRBV6-5 combines with J gene TRBJ2-2; D is unresolved. Trimming pared 5 bases from V and 0 bases from J, leaving 4 bases between. CDR3 size: 13 residues. Germline-derived CDR1 and CDR2 are MNHEY and SVGAGI. The DNA for the CDR3 is TGTGCCAGCAGTGGGTCGAACACCGGGGAGCTGTTTTTT. Amino acids: CASSGSNTGELFF.

In its sample, this clonotype was seen a few times. The chain joins TRBV6-5 to TRBJ2-3, with 9 bases aligning to TRBD2. With V trimmed by 2 bases and J by 6 bases, 9 bases remained unmatched. This CDR3 spans 16 amino acids. Germline lookup yields CDR1 MNHEY and CDR2 SVGAGI. CDR3 DNA: TGTGCCAGCAGTTACAAGCGGGGGGCCTCCCGGGATACGCAGTATTTT. Translated: CASSYKRGASRDTQYF.

The V gene is TRBV5-1, the J gene TRBJ2-3; weak D call: TRBD2 (6 bases). V gave up 3 bases and J gave up 1 base, with 9 bases separating them. CDR3 length equals 14 residues. Germline lookup yields CDR1 SGHRS and CDR2 YFSETQ. CDR3 region: CASSSVAGTDTQYF. The CDR3 DNA reads TGCGCCAGCAGCTCCGTAGCGGGCACAGATACGCAGTATTTT.

This clonotype has at least ten counts. The rearrangement joins TRBV6-5 to TRBJ2-1; 9 nucleotides match TRBD2. V trimming: 0 bases; J trimming: 8 bases; junction bases outside the gene matches: 5. The CDR3 loop spans 15 amino acids. CDR1 and CDR2 from the germline V gene are MNHEY and SVGAGI. Here the CDR3 DNA reads TGTGCCAGCAGTTACTCCGGACTAGCGTCAGATGAGCAGTTCTTC. This gives the protein CASSYSGLASDEQFF.

In this sample, this clonotype turned up many times. The rearrangement uses TRBV6-5 and TRBJ1-1; D is unresolved. CDR1 MNHEY and CDR2 SVGAGI come from the germline V gene. The CDR3 length is 10 residues. V was cut by 7 bases and J by 5 bases, with 5 bases left in between. CDR3 nucleotides: TGTGCCAGCAATCTGACTGAAGCTTTCTTT. It translates to CASNLTEAFF.

This clonotype was observed at least ten times. The chain couples TRBV3-1 to TRBJ2-3, with D possibly matching TRBD2 (6 bases). CDR1 is LGHDT, CDR2 YNNKEL, per germline (reference sequence). The germline V and J ends were trimmed by 2 bases and 2 bases, with 14 bases remaining between them. The CDR3 contains 16 residues. This CDR3 is CASSQFSRGATDTQYF. As DNA, the CDR3 is TGTGCCAGCAGCCAATTCTCGCGGGGAGCCACAGATACGCAGTATTTT.